This T cell receptor beta chain was identified in a study of cytomegalovirus exposure and HLA in healthy donors. Study findings and constraints: CMV serostatus was the sole immune exposure information available.

For this clone: Its antigen is not known.

It was with 60 Vbeta and 13 Jbeta primers that the PCR ran. Assay: immunoSEQ multiplex PCR; the TCRdb copy retains only in-frame clones and omits some. The data hold fewer than 200,000 clones, with 65% to 75% observed a single time. The sequenced sample consisted of PBMCs. This TCR came from a girl aged 5-17 years in good health and CMV-seronegative.

CDR3 DNA sequence: TGTGCCAGCAGCCCGCAACCAGGGGTGGGGACCCAGTACTTC. Its translation is CASSPQPGVGTQYF. The J gene is TRBJ2-5, the V gene TRBV7-9; a possible D gene is TRBD1 (6 bases). The CDR3 totals 14 residues. Per germline, CDR1 SEHNR and CDR2 FQNEAQ (reference sequence). V was shortened by 5 bases and J by 7 bases, with 17 bases between the two germline ends.